This TCR beta chain was retrieved from a study of neurological immune-mediated disorders. PBMCs stored at -80 C, numbering 2 million, were the origin of the unsorted libraries. Trimming shortened V by 7 bases and J by 0 bases, and 8 bases separated the two germline ends. This CDR3 comprises 14 residues. Looked up from germline, CDR1 is SGHRS and CDR2 is YFSETQ. TCRdb reanalysed the 5' RACE reads using MiXCR and keeps one entry per CDR3 protein. The data show tens of thousands of distinct CDR3 sequences, approximately 10% seen once. J is TRBJ2-6 and V is TRBV5-1; D perhaps matches TRBD1 (6 bases). The sample was PBMCs. The receptor's source is a man between 35 and 55 years old in good health. CDR3 in amino acids: CASWDTSGANVLTF. The CDR3 region has the DNA TGCGCCAGCTGGGACACCTCTGGGGCCAACGTCCTGACTTTC.